This section outlines one T cell receptor beta chain sequence together with its context. Some clones are missing from TCRdb's copy, which holds only in-frame ones; the method was immunoSEQ multiplex PCR. Here the sample spans more than 95,000 clones, approximately 90% being singletons. Trimming took off 0 bases at V and 2 bases at J, with 20 bases between the two ends. Per the germline V gene, CDR1 is LGHNA and CDR2 is YNFKEQ. The CDR3 is made up of 19 amino acids. This entry is derived from a study of blood T cell repertoires in COVID-19. The sample consisted of peripheral blood. This clonotype originated in a man aged 50 to 59 in a cohort sampled during active COVID-19. This chain joins TRBV4-2 and TRBJ2-1; maybe TRBD2 (6 bases). The CDR3 reads CASSQDQRRGERAYNEQFF. The DNA for the CDR3 is TGTGCCAGCAGCCAAGATCAAAGGAGGGGTGAGCGAGCCTACAATGAGCAGTTCTTC.